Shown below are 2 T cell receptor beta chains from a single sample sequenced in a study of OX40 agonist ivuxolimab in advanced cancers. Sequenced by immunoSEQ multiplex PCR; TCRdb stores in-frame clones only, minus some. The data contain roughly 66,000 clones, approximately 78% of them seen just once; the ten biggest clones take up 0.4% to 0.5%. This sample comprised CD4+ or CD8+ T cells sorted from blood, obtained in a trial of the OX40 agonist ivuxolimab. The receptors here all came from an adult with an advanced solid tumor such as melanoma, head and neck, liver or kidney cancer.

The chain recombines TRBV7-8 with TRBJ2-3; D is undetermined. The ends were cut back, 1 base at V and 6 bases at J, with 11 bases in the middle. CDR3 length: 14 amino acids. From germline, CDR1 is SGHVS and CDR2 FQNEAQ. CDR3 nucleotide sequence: TGTGCCAGCAGCTTAGGTAGAGACGGGGATACGCAGTATTTT. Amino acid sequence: CASSLGRDGDTQYF.

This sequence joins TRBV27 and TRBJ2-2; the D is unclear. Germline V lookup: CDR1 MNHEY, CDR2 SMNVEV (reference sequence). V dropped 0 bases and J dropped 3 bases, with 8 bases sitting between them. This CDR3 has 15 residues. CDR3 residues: CASSLSGSYTGELFF. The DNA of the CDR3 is TGTGCCAGCAGTTTATCCGGATCATACACCGGGGAGCTGTTTTTT.